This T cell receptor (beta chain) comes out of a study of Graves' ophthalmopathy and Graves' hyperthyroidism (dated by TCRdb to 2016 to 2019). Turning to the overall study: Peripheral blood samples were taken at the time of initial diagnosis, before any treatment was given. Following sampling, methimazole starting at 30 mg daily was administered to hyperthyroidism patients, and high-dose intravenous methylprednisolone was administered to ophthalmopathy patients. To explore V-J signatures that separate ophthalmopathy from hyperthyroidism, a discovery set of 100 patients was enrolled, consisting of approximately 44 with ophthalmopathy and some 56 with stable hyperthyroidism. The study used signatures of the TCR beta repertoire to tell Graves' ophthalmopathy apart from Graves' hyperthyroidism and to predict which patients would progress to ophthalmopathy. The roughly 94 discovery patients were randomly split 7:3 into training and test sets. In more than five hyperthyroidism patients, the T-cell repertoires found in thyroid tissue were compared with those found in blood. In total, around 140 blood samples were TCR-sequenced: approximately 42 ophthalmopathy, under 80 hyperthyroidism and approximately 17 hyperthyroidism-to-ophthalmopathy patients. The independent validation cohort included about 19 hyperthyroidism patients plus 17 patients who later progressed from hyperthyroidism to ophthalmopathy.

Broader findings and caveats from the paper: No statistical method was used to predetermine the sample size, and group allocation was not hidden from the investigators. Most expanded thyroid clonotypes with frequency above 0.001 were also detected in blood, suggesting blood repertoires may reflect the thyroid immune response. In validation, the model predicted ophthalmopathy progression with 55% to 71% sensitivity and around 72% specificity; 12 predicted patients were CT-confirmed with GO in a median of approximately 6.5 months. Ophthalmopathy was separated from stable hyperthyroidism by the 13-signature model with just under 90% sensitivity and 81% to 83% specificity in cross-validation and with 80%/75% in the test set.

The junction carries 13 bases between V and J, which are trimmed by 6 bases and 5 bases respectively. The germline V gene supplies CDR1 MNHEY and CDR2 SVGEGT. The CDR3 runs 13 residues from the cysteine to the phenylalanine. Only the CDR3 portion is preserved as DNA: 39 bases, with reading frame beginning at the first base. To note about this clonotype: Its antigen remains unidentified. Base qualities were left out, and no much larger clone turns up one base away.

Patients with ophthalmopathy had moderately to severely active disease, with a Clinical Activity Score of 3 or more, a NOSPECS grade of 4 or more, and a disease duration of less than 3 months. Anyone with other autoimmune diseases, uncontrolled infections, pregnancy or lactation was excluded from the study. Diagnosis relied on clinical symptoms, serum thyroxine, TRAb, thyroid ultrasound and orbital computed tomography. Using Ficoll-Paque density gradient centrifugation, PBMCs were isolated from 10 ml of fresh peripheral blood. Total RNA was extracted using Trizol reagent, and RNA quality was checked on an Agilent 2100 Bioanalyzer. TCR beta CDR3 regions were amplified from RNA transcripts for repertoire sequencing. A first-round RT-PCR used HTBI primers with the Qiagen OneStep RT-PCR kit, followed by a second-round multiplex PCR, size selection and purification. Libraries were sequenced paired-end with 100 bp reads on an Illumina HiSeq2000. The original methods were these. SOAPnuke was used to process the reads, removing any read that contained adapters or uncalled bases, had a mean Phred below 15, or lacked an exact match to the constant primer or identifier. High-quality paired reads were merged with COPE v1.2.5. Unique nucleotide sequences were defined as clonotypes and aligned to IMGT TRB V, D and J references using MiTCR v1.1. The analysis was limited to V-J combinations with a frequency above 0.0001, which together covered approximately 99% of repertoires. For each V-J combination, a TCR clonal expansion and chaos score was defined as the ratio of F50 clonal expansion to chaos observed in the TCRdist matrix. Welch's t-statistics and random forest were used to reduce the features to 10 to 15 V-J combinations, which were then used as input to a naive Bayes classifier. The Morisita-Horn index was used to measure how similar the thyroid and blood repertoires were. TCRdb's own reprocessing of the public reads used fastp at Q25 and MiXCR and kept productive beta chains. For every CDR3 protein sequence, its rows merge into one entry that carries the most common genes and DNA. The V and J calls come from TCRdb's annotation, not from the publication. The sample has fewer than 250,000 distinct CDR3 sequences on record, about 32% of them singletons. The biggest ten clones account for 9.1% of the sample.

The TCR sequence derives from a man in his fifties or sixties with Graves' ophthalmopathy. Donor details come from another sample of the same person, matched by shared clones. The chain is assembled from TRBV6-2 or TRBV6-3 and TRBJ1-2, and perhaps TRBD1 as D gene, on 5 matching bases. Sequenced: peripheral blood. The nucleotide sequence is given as TGTGCCAGCAGCAGACAGCTTGGATATGGCTACACCTTC. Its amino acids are CASSRQLGYGYTF.